This is a list of T cell receptor beta chains from one sample in a study of regulatory T cells in long-lasting Graves disease. TCRdb analysed the multiplex PCR reads with MiXCR anew, one entry per CDR3 protein. Counted here are approximately 540,000 distinct CDR3 sequences, about 12% occurring once; the ten biggest clones make up roughly 8.9%. This sample also appeared in a second study, on T cells in Graves' hyperthyroidism and ophthalmopathy.

The input for sequencing was peripheral blood mononuclear cells (PBMCs), taken at new diagnosis, from a patient treated with antithyroid drugs. These receptors came from a woman in her twenties or thirties with Graves disease. Both conserved end residues are part of each CDR3. The order of the fields is D gene, V gene, J gene, clone size, CDR3 protein, CDR3 DNA. A D gene is named only where the DNA matches it firmly. The size field is filled for only some rows; it gives once, few, many or a size class.

d_call: -; v_call: TRBV11-2; j_call: TRBJ2-4; clone_size: few; cdr3_aa: CASSPGARQKNIQYF; cdr3_nt: TGTGCCAGCAGCCCTGGGGCGCGACAGAAAAACATTCAGTACTTC
d_call: -; v_call: TRBV19; j_call: TRBJ1-1; clone_size: many; cdr3_aa: CASSTQTVRDSGTEAFF; cdr3_nt: TGTGCCAGTAGTACCCAAACCGTCCGGGACTCCGGAACTGAAGCTTTCTTT
d_call: -; v_call: TRBV19; j_call: TRBJ1-1; clone_size: -; cdr3_aa: CASSLRGNPEAFF; cdr3_nt: TGTGCCAGTAGTTTGCGGGGAAACCCTGAAGCTTTCTTT
d_call: TRBD2; v_call: TRBV5-4; j_call: TRBJ2-2; clone_size: -; cdr3_aa: CASSSPSGRGSGELFF; cdr3_nt: TGTGCCAGCAGCTCCCCTAGCGGGAGGGGATCCGGGGAGCTGTTTTTT
d_call: TRBD2; v_call: TRBV6-5; j_call: TRBJ2-1; clone_size: many; cdr3_aa: CASSSAWTSVNNEQFF; cdr3_nt: TGTGCCAGCAGTTCCGCTTGGACTAGCGTCAACAATGAGCAGTTCTTC
d_call: TRBD2; v_call: TRBV20-1; j_call: TRBJ2-1; clone_size: many; cdr3_aa: CSARQPWGTGTSGIMARNEQFF; cdr3_nt: TGCAGTGCTAGACAACCGTGGGGAACCGGGACTAGCGGGATTATGGCCCGCAATGAGCAGTTCTTC
d_call: TRBD2; v_call: TRBV28; j_call: TRBJ2-2; clone_size: many; cdr3_aa: CASSRLAGENTGELFF; cdr3_nt: TGTGCCAGCAGCCGCCTAGCGGGAGAAAACACCGGGGAGCTGTTTTTT
d_call: -; v_call: TRBV6-5; j_call: TRBJ2-7; clone_size: many; cdr3_aa: CASSYGDALRGYEQYF; cdr3_nt: TGTGCCAGCAGTTATGGGGACGCCCTCCGGGGCTACGAGCAGTACTTC
d_call: -; v_call: TRBV30; j_call: TRBJ2-2; clone_size: -; cdr3_aa: CAWSVTEAGELFF; cdr3_nt: TGTGCCTGGAGTGTAACCGAGGCCGGGGAGCTGTTTTTT
d_call: TRBD2; v_call: TRBV19; j_call: TRBJ2-1; clone_size: few; cdr3_aa: CASSGPGLAAPSEQFF; cdr3_nt: TGTGCCAGTAGCGGACCCGGACTAGCGGCTCCGAGTGAGCAGTTCTTC
d_call: -; v_call: TRBV18; j_call: TRBJ1-6; clone_size: many; cdr3_aa: CASSPGVHNSPLHF; cdr3_nt: TGTGCCAGCTCACCCGGGGTACATAATTCACCCCTCCACTTT
d_call: -; v_call: TRBV6-1; j_call: TRBJ2-5; clone_size: many; cdr3_aa: CASSPVRETQYF; cdr3_nt: TGTGCCAGCAGTCCCGTTCGCGAGACCCAGTACTTC
d_call: -; v_call: TRBV28; j_call: TRBJ2-7; clone_size: few; cdr3_aa: CASRRTVKGIYEQYF; cdr3_nt: TGTGCCAGCAGAAGGACAGTGAAGGGGATCTACGAGCAGTACTTC
d_call: -; v_call: TRBV3-1; j_call: TRBJ2-5; clone_size: many; cdr3_aa: CASSQDEGTAETQYF; cdr3_nt: TGTGCCAGCAGCCAAGATGAGGGGACGGCGGAGACCCAGTACTTC
d_call: TRBD2; v_call: TRBV2; j_call: TRBJ2-1; clone_size: many; cdr3_aa: CASKRTSGTTSSYNEQFF; cdr3_nt: TGTGCCAGCAAAAGGACTAGCGGGACCACTAGCTCCTACAATGAGCAGTTCTTC
d_call: TRBD1; v_call: TRBV4-1; j_call: TRBJ2-4; clone_size: -; cdr3_aa: CASSPGQGAAKNIQYF; cdr3_nt: TGCGCCAGCAGCCCCGGACAGGGGGCGGCCAAAAACATTCAGTACTTC
d_call: -; v_call: TRBV4-3; j_call: TRBJ2-7; clone_size: few; cdr3_aa: CASSQELGQGKYEQYF; cdr3_nt: TGCGCCAGCAGCCAAGAACTGGGGCAGGGCAAATACGAGCAGTACTTC
d_call: -; v_call: TRBV6-2/TRBV6-3; j_call: TRBJ2-1; clone_size: many; cdr3_aa: CASRGHTYNEQFF; cdr3_nt: TGTGCCAGCAGGGGACATACCTACAATGAGCAGTTCTTC
d_call: -; v_call: TRBV4-1; j_call: TRBJ1-3; clone_size: few; cdr3_aa: CASSQENPTSLSGNTIYF; cdr3_nt: TGCGCCAGCAGCCAAGAGAATCCAACATCTCTCTCTGGAAACACCATATATTTT
d_call: -; v_call: TRBV12-3/TRBV12-4; j_call: TRBJ2-1; clone_size: many; cdr3_aa: CASHPGLAGNEQFF; cdr3_nt: TGTGCCAGCCACCCGGGCCTCGCCGGGAATGAGCAGTTCTTC
d_call: TRBD1; v_call: TRBV18; j_call: TRBJ2-1; clone_size: many; cdr3_aa: CASSPQGAGTYNEQFF; cdr3_nt: TGTGCCAGCTCACCGCAGGGGGCAGGGACCTACAATGAGCAGTTCTTC
d_call: -; v_call: TRBV7-9; j_call: TRBJ1-1; clone_size: many; cdr3_aa: CASSLMSTNTEAFF; cdr3_nt: TGTGCCAGCAGCTTAATGTCCACGAACACTGAAGCTTTCTTT
d_call: TRBD1; v_call: TRBV12-3/TRBV12-4; j_call: TRBJ1-2; clone_size: many; cdr3_aa: CASTRQGTIYGYTF; cdr3_nt: TGTGCCAGCACCCGACAGGGTACCATCTATGGCTACACCTTC
d_call: -; v_call: TRBV27; j_call: TRBJ1-6; clone_size: many; cdr3_aa: CASRTEGWNSPLHF; cdr3_nt: TGTGCCAGCAGGACGGAGGGATGGAATTCACCCCTCCACTTT
d_call: -; v_call: TRBV3-1; j_call: TRBJ2-1; clone_size: many; cdr3_aa: CASSQDQRETIGLDEQFF; cdr3_nt: TGTGCCAGCAGCCAAGATCAGAGGGAGACAATCGGATTAGATGAGCAGTTCTTC
d_call: -; v_call: TRBV7-2; j_call: TRBJ2-4; clone_size: few; cdr3_aa: CASGWWERVDIQYF; cdr3_nt: TGTGCCAGCGGTTGGTGGGAGAGAGTTGACATTCAGTACTTC
d_call: TRBD2; v_call: TRBV6-2/TRBV6-3; j_call: TRBJ2-7; clone_size: -; cdr3_aa: CASSRRLADYEQYF; cdr3_nt: TGTGCCAGCAGTCGTCGACTAGCGGACTACGAGCAGTACTTC
d_call: -; v_call: TRBV4-1; j_call: TRBJ1-2; clone_size: -; cdr3_aa: CASSQYGRLVTNYGYTF; cdr3_nt: TGCGCCAGCAGCCAATACGGCCGCCTCGTGACTAACTATGGCTACACCTTC
d_call: TRBD1; v_call: TRBV11-2; j_call: TRBJ1-2; clone_size: many; cdr3_aa: CASSDSGTGEGYTF; cdr3_nt: TGTGCCAGCAGCGACTCCGGGACAGGGGAAGGCTACACCTTC